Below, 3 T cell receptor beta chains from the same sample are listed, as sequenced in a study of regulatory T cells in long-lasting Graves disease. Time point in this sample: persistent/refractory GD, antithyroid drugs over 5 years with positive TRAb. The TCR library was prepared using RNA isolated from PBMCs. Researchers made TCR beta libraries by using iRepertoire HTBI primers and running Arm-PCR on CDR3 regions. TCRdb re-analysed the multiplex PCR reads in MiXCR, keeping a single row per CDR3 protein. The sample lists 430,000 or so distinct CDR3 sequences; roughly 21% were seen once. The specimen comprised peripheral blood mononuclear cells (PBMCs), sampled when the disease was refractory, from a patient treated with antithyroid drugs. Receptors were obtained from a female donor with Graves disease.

The CDR3 DNA reads TGTGCCAGCAGGAGGGACAGGGGAGGGTCGAACACCGGGGAGCTGTTTTTT. Translating it yields CASRRDRGGSNTGELFF. The V and J genes are TRBV7-6 and TRBJ2-2; 10 bases map to TRBD1. The CDR3 sequence is 17 residues long. The trim removed 6 bases at V and 0 bases at J, leaving 7 bases unmatched. CDR1 and CDR2 from the germline V gene are SGHVS and FNYEAQ.

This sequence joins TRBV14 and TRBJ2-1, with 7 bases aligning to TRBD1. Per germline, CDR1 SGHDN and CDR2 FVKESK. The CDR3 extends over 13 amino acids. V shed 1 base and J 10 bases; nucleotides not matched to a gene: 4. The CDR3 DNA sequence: TGTGCCAGCAGCCAAGCTCGACAGGGAGAGCAGTTCTTC. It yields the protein CASSQARQGEQFF.

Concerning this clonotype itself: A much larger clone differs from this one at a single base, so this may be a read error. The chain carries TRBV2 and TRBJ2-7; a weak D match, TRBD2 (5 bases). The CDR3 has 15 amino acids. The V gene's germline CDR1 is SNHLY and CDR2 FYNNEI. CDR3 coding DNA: TGTGCCAGCAGTGAAGTTTCAAGCGGACCCTACGGGCAGTACTTC. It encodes CASSEVSSGPYGQYF.